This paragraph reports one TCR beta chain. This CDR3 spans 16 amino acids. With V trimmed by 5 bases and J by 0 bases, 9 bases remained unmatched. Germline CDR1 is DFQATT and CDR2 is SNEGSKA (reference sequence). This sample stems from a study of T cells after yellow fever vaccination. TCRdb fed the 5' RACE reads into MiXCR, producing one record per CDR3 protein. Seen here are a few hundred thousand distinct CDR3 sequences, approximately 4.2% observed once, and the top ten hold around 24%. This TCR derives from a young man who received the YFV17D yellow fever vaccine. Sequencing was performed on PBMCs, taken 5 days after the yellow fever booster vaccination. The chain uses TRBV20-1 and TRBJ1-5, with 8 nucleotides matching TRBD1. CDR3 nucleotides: TGCAGTGCTCTGAGGACAGGGCCGAATAGCAATCAGCCCCAGCATTTT. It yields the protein CSALRTGPNSNQPQHF.